Shown below are 21 T cell receptor beta chains from a single sample sequenced in a study of tumor-infiltrating lymphocytes in oesophageal squamous cell carcinoma. One entry per CDR3 protein results from TCRdb running MiXCR on the PCR reads. The data show about 21,000 distinct CDR3 sequences, 35% to 45% seen once. The sequencing input was esophageal tumor tissue. Receptors were obtained from a male donor with esophageal squamous cell carcinoma.

This clonotype was found a few times. The junction and the germline gene differ at one end; a read error may be behind it. As DNA, the CDR3 is TGTGCCAACAGCTTAGGGGACAACTACCTCCCCCAGTACTTC. It translates to CANSLGDNYLPQYF. The V and J genes are TRBV7-8 and TRBJ2-4; D might be TRBD1 (6 bases). Germline CDR1 reads SGHVS; CDR2 reads FQNEAQ. The CDR3 loop spans 14 amino acids. The complete variable domain, with remaining parts taken from reference TRBV7-8 and TRBJ2-4, reads GAGVSQSPRYKVAKRGQDVALRCDPISGHVSLFWYQQALGQGPEFLTYFQNEAQLDKSGLPSDRFFAERPEGSVSTLKIQRTQQEDSAVYLCANSLGDNYLPQYFGAGTRLSVL.

J is TRBJ2-1 and V is TRBV5-8; D may be TRBD1 or TRBD2 (5 bases each). The tail of the sequence fits TRBJ2-7 better, so the J call may be wrong. Germline assignment: CDR1 SGHTS and CDR2 YDEGEE. The CDR3 runs to 14 residues. CDR3 loop: CASSSYGAYGEQYF. CDR3 DNA sequence: TGTGCCAGCAGCTCCTACGGGGCTTACGGAGAGCAGTACTTC.

The V and J genes are TRBV12-3 or TRBV12-4 and TRBJ2-5; no reliable D call. V gave up 4 bases and J gave up 2 bases, with 11 bases separating them. The CDR3 totals 14 residues. CDR3 in amino acids: CASSYRATQETQYF. CDR3 coding DNA: TGTGCCAGCAGTTATAGGGCGACGCAAGAGACCCAGTACTTC.

This clonotype was seen more than once but under ten times. This chain joins TRBV7-2 and TRBJ2-1, with 9 bases lining up with TRBD2. Germline loops: CDR1 SGHTA, CDR2 FQGNSA. The CDR3 is 15 amino acids. J was trimmed by 5 bases and V by 3 bases; bases with no gene match: 5. In DNA form, the CDR3 reads TGTGCCAGCAGCTTTCCGACTAGCGGAAACAATGAGCAGTTCTTC. It translates to CASSFPTSGNNEQFF. The full variable domain, with the rest looked up from reference TRBV7-2 and TRBJ2-1, is GAGVSQSPSNKVTEKGKDVELRCDPISGHTALYWYRQSLGQGLEFLIYFQGNSAPDKSGLPSDRFSAERTGGSVSTLTIQRTQQEDSAVYLCASSFPTSGNNEQFFGPGTRLTVL.

This clonotype qualifies as medium-sized. The rearrangement links TRBV7-8 to TRBJ1-2, with 7 bases identical to TRBD1. Trimming cost V 3 bases and J 0 bases; bases outside gene matches: 10. CDR1 is SGHVS and CDR2 is FQNEAQ in the germline V gene. The CDR3 has 17 amino acids. In nucleotides, the CDR3 is TGTGCCAGCAGCTTGTACAAGGGGCAGGGGGCTAACTATGGCTACACCTTC. Protein: CASSLYKGQGANYGYTF.

This clonotype is medium-sized (0.01 to 0.1%) within its sample. The V call is TRBV7-8, the J call TRBJ2-5, with 10 bases identical to TRBD1. With V trimmed by 7 bases and J by 4 bases, 6 bases remained unmatched. Germline lookup yields CDR1 SGHVS and CDR2 FQNEAQ. This CDR3 region has 14 residues. DNA of the CDR3: TGTGCCAGCACCTACAGGACAGGGGGAGAGACCCAGTACTTC. It encodes CASTYRTGGETQYF.

The CDR3 reads CASSLGQGPHEQFF. The CDR3 DNA sequence: TGTGCCAGCAGCTTGGGACAGGGGCCCCATGAGCAGTTCTTC. This chain joins TRBV7-3 and TRBJ2-1; 10 nucleotides line up with TRBD1. V lost 3 bases, J lost 8 bases, and 4 bases stayed unmatched. In germline, CDR1 is SGHTA, CDR2 FQGTGA. This CDR3 has 14 amino acids.

This clonotype was observed many times. This chain connects TRBV5-8 to TRBJ1-4; 7 bases are a match to TRBD1. In germline, CDR1 is SGHTS, CDR2 YDEGEE. CDR3 size: 16 residues. The ends lost 2 bases at V and 1 base at J; junction bases unmatched: 5. The CDR3 DNA reads as TGTGCCAGCAGCTTAGGGACAGATGGAACTAATGAAAAACTGTTTTTT. As protein: CASSLGTDGTNEKLFF. The full variable domain, its missing parts supplied by reference TRBV5-8 and TRBJ1-4, is EAGVTQSPTHLIKTRGQQATLRCSPISGHTSVYWYQQALGLGLQFLLWYDEGEERNRGNFPPRFSGRQFPNYSSELNVNALELEDSALYLCASSLGTDGTNEKLFFGSGTQLSVL.

The chain employs TRBV11-2 and TRBJ2-1; 9 bases are shared with TRBD1. The CDR3 is made up of 15 amino acids. Germline V gene lookup returns CDR1 SGHAT and CDR2 FQNNGV. V gave up 4 bases and J gave up 6 bases; unmatched junction bases: 7. CDR3 sequence (DNA): TGTGCCAGCAGCTCCCCGGACAGGGGAGGCAATGAGCAGTTCTTC. Translated: CASSSPDRGGNEQFF.

This clonotype was found many times. A much larger clonotype is one base distant, so this may be a read error. The rearrangement uses TRBV7-3 and TRBJ2-1; 8 positions agree with TRBD1. The DNA end is more similar to TRBJ2-7, so the J call may be wrong. CDR1 and CDR2 (germline): SGHTA, FQGTGA. The CDR3 loop spans 15 amino acids. The CDR3 bases are TGTGCCAGCAGCCAGGGGCAGGGGGCCTACAATGAGCAGTACTTC. It is translated as CASSQGQGAYNEQYF.

Concerning this clonotype: Given a much more abundant clone one base away, this may be a read error. The chain combines TRBV7-2 with TRBJ2-1; 10 nucleotides agree with TRBD2. The tail of the sequence fits TRBJ2-7 better, so the J call may be wrong. Germline lookup yields CDR1 SGHTA and CDR2 FQGNSA. This CDR3 contains 17 residues. The CDR3 is CASSLDGASGSISEQYF. The DNA for the CDR3 is TGTGCCAGCAGCTTAGACGGTGCTAGCGGGAGTATAAGTGAGCAGTACTTC.

Judged by abundance, this clonotype is medium-sized. The chain couples TRBV12-3 or TRBV12-4 to TRBJ1-2; no definite D call. Deletions cut 7 bases from V and 4 bases from J, with 13 bases between. The CDR3 contains 13 residues. DNA for the CDR3: TGTGCCAGCACCCCGGGAGGGAGCTATGGCTACACCTTC. This codes for CASTPGGSYGYTF.

The J gene is TRBJ1-1, the V gene TRBV7-6; D possibly corresponds to TRBD1 (6 bases). Trimming stripped 2 bases from V and 4 bases from J, with 23 bases between. Germline CDR1 is SGHVS and CDR2 is FNYEAQ. The length of the CDR3 is 18 residues. CDR3 amino acids: CASSLFGPGGGPGTEAFF. In DNA, the CDR3 is TGTGCCAGCAGCTTATTCGGACCGGGTGGGGGCCCGGGCACTGAAGCTTTCTTT.

This clonotype came up a few times. The chain is built from TRBV19 and TRBJ2-7; D gene uncertain. V shed 1 base and J shed 2 bases, with 6 bases lying between them. The CDR3 is 13 amino acids. CDR1 and CDR2 from the germline V gene are LNHDA and SQIVND (reference sequence). CDR3 amino acids: CASSIGQAYEQYF. The CDR3 nucleotides are TGTGCCAGTAGTATAGGGCAGGCCTACGAGCAGTACTTC.

The rearrangement joins TRBV7-8 to TRBJ1-2, with D perhaps TRBD1 (6 bases). Germline lookup yields CDR1 SGHVS and CDR2 FQNEAQ. Between the trimmed V and J ends, which lost 0 bases and 2 bases, there was a span of 10 bases. CDR3 length: 15 amino acids. CDR3 DNA: TGTGCCAGCAGCTTAGCTCTTACAGGGAACTATGGCTACACCTTC. Its translation: CASSLALTGNYGYTF.

This clonotype was observed a single time. J is TRBJ2-7 and V is TRBV7-6, with D maybe TRBD2 (5 bases). The J call may be wrong; the DNA end is better matched by TRBJ2-5. Germline values: CDR1 SGHVS, CDR2 FNYEAQ. CDR3 length: 15 residues. The CDR3 DNA reads TGTGCCAGCAGCTCCGGGGTCTGGGTCCAAGAGACCCAGTACTTC. This translates into CASSSGVWVQETQYF.

This clonotype was detected once. The chain has TRBV29-1 and TRBJ2-1, with D tentatively TRBD2 (6 bases). The ends were cut back, 4 bases at V and 5 bases at J, with 15 bases in the middle. This CDR3 spans 14 amino acids. Germline V gene lookup returns CDR1 SQVTM and CDR2 ANQGSEA. The CDR3 loop reads CSVARGTSHNEQFF. Here the CDR3 DNA reads TGCAGCGTTGCACGGGGGACTTCTCACAATGAGCAGTTCTTC.

This clonotype was counted many times. This may be a read error: a much more frequent sequence differs by one nucleotide. The chain carries TRBV12-3 or TRBV12-4 and TRBJ2-1; D remains unclear. This CDR3 has 11 amino acids. V was clipped by 4 bases and J by 10 bases, with 8 bases between them. CDR3 bases: TGTGCCAGCAGTTCCTACTACGAGCAGTTCTTC. As protein: CASSSYYEQFF.

Many counts were recorded for this clonotype. This CDR3 reads CASSSAVYQPQHF. In nucleotides, the CDR3 is TGTGCCAGCAGCTCGGCAGTCTATCAGCCCCAGCATTTT. The chain is built from TRBV7-9 and TRBJ1-5; D is unresolved. CDR1 SEHNR and CDR2 FQNEAQ come from the germline V gene (reference sequence). The V end lost 4 bases, the J end lost 5 bases, and 9 bases lay between the germline ends. The CDR3 runs to 13 residues.

This clonotype is medium-sized in the sample. The chain is built from TRBV12-3 or TRBV12-4 and TRBJ2-5; 15 nucleotides agree with TRBD2. This CDR3 spans 15 amino acids. The V and J ends lost 7 bases and 4 bases, in that order; junction bases with no gene match: 4. The CDR3 coding sequence is TGTGCCAGCACTATGGGACTAGCGGGAGGAGAGACCCAGTACTTC. Its protein product is CASTMGLAGGETQYF.

A note on this clonotype: Here the CDR3 omits its conserved ending phenylalanine or tryptophan, so a read error is the likely source. The DNA is left out, because the CDR3 cannot be placed on it with certainty; the CDR3 is given as TCRdb lists it. The CDR3 here is CASSVSRVFGPGYTFGS. V is TRBV19 and J is TRBJ2-5; TRBD1 is taken as the D call from the table, unchecked against the DNA. The CDR3 is made up of 17 amino acids, end residues included. Germline CDR1 LNHDA, CDR2 SQIVND (reference sequence).